This T cell receptor beta chain is drawn from a study of shared clonotypes between healthy human individuals. The table came from immunoSEQ multiplex PCR; TCRdb's copy has only in-frame clones and leaves some out. This table has over a million clones, approximately 96% appearing once. This CDR3 region has 16 residues. V gave up 5 bases and J gave up 0 bases; unmatched junction bases: 6. From germline, CDR1 is WNHNN and CDR2 SYGVQD (reference sequence). This receptor was taken from a young man in good health. Sequencing was done on a sample of naive CD4+ T cells sorted from blood. Regarding subset: CD45RA+ positively selected. The chain carries TRBV10-1 and TRBJ2-5, with 10 positions matching TRBD1. CDR3 residues: CASSPLGTGDQETQYF. The DNA for the CDR3 is TGCGCCAGCAGTCCCCTCGGGACAGGGGACCAAGAGACCCAGTACTTC.